This entry concerns a single TCR beta chain. The target antigen is unknown. This CDR3 contains 13 residues. The ends were cut back, 10 bases at V and 5 bases at J, with 17 bases in the middle. Germline loops: CDR1 SEHNR, CDR2 FQNEAQ (reference sequence). This entry comes from a study of OX40 agonist ivuxolimab in advanced cancers. Overall study results and limits: CD8+ T cells showed, on average, more clonal expansion than CD4+ cells.

The method was immunoSEQ multiplex PCR; TCRdb's version includes in-frame clones alone and lacks a portion of them. The table has roughly 83,000 clones, 91% seen once; the top ten hold about 7.6%. The source was CD4+ or CD8+ T cells sorted from blood, collected in a trial of the OX40 agonist ivuxolimab. This TCR was sampled from an adult with an advanced solid tumor such as melanoma, head and neck, liver or kidney cancer. This chain joins TRBV7-9 and TRBJ1-2; D call uncertain. The CDR3, as DNA: TGTGCCATTCAGGCCCCCTTGGCGTATGGCTACACCTTC. It is translated as CAIQAPLAYGYTF. Together with reference TRBV7-9 and TRBJ1-2, the CDR3 gives the full variable domain: DTGVSQNPRHKITKRGQNVTFRCDPISEHNRLYWYRQTLGQGPEFLTYFQNEAQLEKSRLLSDRFSAERPKGSFSTLEIQRTEQGDSAMYLCAIQAPLAYGYTFGSGTRLTVV.